This paragraph covers one T cell receptor (beta chain) sequence. Its antigen is as yet unknown. The read terminates 3 residues before the CDR3 end, so the remaining end is supplied by the germline J gene. CD4+CD25+CD127- Tregs, CD4+CD25- non-Tregs, CD4 and CD8 cells were sorted. These data originate in a study of Tregs in tolerant kidney transplant recipients. About the study: Mixed chimerism was transient after nonmyeloablative marrow transplants from related graft donors. Study-wide results and caveats: The most relevant donor-specific Treg TCRbeta repertoire apparently came from expansion with activated donor B cells. Some patients' samples used different primers over time, so nucleotide sequences weren't comparable.

Repertoires were generated with immunoSEQ multiplex PCR, while TCRdb's copy carries only in-frame clones and drops some. This specimen shows tens of thousands of clones; the ten leading clones hold more than 6.5%. V was pared by 1 base and J by 0 bases, with 9 bases of the junction left unmatched. Germline V CDR1 and CDR2: GTSNPN, SVGIG (reference sequence). CDR3 length: 17 amino acids. This rearrangement joins TRBV30 to TRBJ1-3; 7 bases map to TRBD1. The receptor comes from a human donor who received a combined kidney and bone marrow transplant. The specimen was CD8+ T cells from blood, collected before the transplant. This chain's CDR3 is CAWSALDRYLSGNTIYF. The sequenced CDR3 bases are TGTGCCTGGAGTGCCCTGGACAGGTACCTCTCTGGAAACACC.